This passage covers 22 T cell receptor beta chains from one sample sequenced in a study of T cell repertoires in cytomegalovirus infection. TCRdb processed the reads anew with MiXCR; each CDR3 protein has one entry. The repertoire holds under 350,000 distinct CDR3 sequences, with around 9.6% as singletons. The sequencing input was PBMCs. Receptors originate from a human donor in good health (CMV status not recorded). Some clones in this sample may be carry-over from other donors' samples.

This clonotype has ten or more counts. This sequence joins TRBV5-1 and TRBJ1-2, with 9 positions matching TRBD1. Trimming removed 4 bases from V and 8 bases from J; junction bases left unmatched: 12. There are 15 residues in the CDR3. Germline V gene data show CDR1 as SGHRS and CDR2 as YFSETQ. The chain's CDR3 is CASSMDRGGVRGYTF. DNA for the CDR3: TGCGCCAGCAGCATGGACAGGGGAGGGGTACGCGGCTACACCTTC.

The CDR3 reads CASSTGGGNQPQHF. For the CDR3, the DNA is TGTGCCAGCAGTACGGGGGGGGGCAATCAGCCCCAGCATTTT. The chain links TRBV9 to TRBJ1-5; possibly TRBD1 for D (5 bases). The V gene's germline CDR1 is SGDLS and CDR2 YYNGEE. The CDR3 contains 14 residues. Trimming shortened V by 5 bases and J by 2 bases, and 11 bases separated the two germline ends. The full variable domain, with the rest looked up from reference TRBV9 and TRBJ1-5, is DSGVTQTPKHLITATGQRVTLRCSPRSGDLSVYWYQQSLDQGLQFLIQYYNGEERAKGNILERFSAQQFPDLHSELNLSSLELGDSALYFCASSTGGGNQPQHFGDGTRLSIL.

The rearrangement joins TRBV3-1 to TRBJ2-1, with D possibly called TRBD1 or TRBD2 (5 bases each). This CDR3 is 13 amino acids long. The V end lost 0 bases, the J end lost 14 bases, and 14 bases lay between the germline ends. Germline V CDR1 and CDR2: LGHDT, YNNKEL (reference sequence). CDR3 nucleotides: TGTGCCAGCAGCCAAGATCTTCAGGGAGAGGAGTTCTTC. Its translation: CASSQDLQGEEFF.

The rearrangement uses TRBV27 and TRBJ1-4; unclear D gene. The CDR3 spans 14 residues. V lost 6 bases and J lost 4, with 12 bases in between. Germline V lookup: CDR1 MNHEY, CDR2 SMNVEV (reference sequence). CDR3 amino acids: CASSNRWDNEKLFF. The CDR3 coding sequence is TGTGCCAGCAGCAACCGGTGGGATAATGAAAAACTGTTTTTT.

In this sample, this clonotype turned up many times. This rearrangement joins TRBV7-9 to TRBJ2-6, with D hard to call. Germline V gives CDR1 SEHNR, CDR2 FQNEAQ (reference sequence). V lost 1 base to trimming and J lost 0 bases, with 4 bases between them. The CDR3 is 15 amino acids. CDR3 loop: CASSLVVSGANVLTF. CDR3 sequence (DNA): TGTGCCAGCAGCTTAGTGGTCTCTGGGGCCAACGTCCTGACTTTC.

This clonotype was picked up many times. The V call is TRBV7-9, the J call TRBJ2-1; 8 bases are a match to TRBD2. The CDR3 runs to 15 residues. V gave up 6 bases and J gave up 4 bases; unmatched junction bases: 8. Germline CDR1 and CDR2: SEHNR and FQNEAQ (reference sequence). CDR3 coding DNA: TGTGCCAGCAGTTCCACCTCTAGCGGGTACAATGAGCAGTTCTTC. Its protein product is CASSSTSSGYNEQFF.

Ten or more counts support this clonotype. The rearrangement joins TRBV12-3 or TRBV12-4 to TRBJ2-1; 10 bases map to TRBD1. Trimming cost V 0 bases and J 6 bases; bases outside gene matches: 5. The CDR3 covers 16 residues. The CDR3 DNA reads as TGTGCCAGCAGTTTAGCCCCGGGACAGGGGCGCAATGAGCAGTTCTTC. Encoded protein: CASSLAPGQGRNEQFF.

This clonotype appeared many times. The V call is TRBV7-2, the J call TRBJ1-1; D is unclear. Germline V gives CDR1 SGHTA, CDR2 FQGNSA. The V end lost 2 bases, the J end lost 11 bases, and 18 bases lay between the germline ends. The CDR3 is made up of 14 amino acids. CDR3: CASSLTSWGMFAFF. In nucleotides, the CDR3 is TGTGCCAGCAGCTTAACCTCTTGGGGTATGTTTGCTTTCTTT.

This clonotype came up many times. The CDR3 loop is CASSRDSGASNYGYTF. The CDR3 DNA follows: TGTGCCAGCAGTCGAGACTCGGGGGCGAGTAACTATGGCTACACCTTC. V is TRBV7-2 and J is TRBJ1-2, with TRBD1 as a possible D gene (6 bases). The CDR3 consists of 16 residues. V lost 6 bases, J lost 1 base, and 18 bases lay in between. Germline V gene lookup returns CDR1 SGHTA and CDR2 FQGNSA.

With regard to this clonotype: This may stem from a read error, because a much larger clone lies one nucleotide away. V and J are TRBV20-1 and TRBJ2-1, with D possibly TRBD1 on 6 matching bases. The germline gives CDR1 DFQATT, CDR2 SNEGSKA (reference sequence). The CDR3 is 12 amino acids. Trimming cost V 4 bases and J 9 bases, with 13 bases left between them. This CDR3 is CSAMQSGVEQFF. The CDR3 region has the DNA TGCAGTGCTATGCAGTCAGGGGTTGAGCAGTTCTTC.

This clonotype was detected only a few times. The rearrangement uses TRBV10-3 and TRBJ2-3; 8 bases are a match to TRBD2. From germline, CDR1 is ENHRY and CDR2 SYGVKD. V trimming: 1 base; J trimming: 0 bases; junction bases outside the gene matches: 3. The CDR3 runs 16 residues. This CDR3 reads CAISELAGTSTDTQYF. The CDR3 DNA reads TGTGCCATCAGTGAGTTAGCGGGGACTAGCACAGATACGCAGTATTTT.

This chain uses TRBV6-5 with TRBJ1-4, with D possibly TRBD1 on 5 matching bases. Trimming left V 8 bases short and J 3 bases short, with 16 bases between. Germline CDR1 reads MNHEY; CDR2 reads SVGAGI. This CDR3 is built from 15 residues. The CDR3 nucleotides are TGTGCCAGCGGCCGCGAAGGGGCAGCTAATGAAAAACTGTTTTTT. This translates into CASGREGAANEKLFF.

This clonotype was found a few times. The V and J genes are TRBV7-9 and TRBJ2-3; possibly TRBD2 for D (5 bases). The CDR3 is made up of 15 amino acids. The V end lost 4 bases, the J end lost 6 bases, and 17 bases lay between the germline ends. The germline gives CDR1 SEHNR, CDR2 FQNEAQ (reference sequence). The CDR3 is CASSSGLQPRDTQYF. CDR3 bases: TGTGCCAGCAGCTCCGGACTCCAACCCCGGGATACGCAGTATTTT.

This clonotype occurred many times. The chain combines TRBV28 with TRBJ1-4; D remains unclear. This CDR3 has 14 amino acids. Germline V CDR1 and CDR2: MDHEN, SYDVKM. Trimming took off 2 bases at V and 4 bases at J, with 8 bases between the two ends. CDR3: CASSLGLRNEKLFF. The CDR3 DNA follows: TGTGCCAGCAGTTTAGGACTGCGTAATGAAAAACTGTTTTTT.

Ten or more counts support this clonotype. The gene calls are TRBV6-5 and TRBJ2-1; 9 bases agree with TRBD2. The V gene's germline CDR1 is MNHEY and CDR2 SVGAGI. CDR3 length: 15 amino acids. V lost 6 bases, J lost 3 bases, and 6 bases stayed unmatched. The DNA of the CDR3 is TGTGCCAGCAGGGAGGTAGCGGGGGACTACAATGAGCAGTTCTTC. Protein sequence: CASREVAGDYNEQFF.

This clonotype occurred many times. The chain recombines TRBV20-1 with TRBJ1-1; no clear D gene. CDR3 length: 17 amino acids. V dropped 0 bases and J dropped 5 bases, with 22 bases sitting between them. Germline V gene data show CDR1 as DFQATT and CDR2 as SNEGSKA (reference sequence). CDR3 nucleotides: TGCAGTGCTAGAGATCCCAAAAAGGAGACCCTCGGAACTGAAGCTTTCTTT. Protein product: CSARDPKKETLGTEAFF.

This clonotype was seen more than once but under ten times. CDR3 sequence: CSVDTGTYEQYF. CDR3 DNA sequence: TGCAGCGTTGATACAGGGACCTACGAGCAGTACTTC. This chain links TRBV29-1 with TRBJ2-7; maybe TRBD1 (6 bases). V was pared by 3 bases and J by 2 bases, with 8 bases between. From germline, CDR1 is SQVTM and CDR2 ANQGSEA. This CDR3 spans 12 amino acids.

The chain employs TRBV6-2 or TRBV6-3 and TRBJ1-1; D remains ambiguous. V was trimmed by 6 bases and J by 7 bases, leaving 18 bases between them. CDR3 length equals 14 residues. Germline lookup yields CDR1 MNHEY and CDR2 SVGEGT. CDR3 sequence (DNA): TGTGCCAGCAGCCCCGCCCCGAGTTACATTGAAGCTTTCTTT. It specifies CASSPAPSYIEAFF.

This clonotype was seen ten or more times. The CDR3 DNA reads TGTGCCAGCACCCCCGGCCGGCGGTATGGCTACACCTTC. This translates into CASTPGRRYGYTF. V gene TRBV7-8 combines with J gene TRBJ1-2, with no clear D. CDR1 SGHVS and CDR2 FQNEAQ come from the germline V gene. Trimming stripped 7 bases from V and 5 bases from J, with 14 bases between. The CDR3 length is 13 residues.

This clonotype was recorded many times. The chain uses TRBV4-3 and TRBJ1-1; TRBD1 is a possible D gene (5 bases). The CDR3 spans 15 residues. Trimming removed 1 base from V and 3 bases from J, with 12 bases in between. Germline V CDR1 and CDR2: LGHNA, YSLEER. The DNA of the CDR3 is TGCGCCAGCAGCCAAGGAGAATGGGGGTACACTGAAGCTTTCTTT. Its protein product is CASSQGEWGYTEAFF.

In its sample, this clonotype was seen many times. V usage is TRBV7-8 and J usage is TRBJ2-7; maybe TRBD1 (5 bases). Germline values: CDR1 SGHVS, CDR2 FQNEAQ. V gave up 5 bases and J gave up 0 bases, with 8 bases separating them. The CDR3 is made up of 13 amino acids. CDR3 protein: CASSPTASYEQYF. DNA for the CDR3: TGTGCCAGCAGCCCGACAGCCTCCTACGAGCAGTACTTC.

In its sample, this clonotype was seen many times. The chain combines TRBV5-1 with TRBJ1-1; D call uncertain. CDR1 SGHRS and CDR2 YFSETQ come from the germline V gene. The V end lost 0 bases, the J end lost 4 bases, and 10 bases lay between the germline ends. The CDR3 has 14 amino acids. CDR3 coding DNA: TGCGCCAGCAGCTTGGCAGTGGGCGGCACTGAAGCTTTCTTT. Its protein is CASSLAVGGTEAFF.